Following are 3 T cell receptor beta chains from one sample sequenced in a study of blood T cell repertoires in COVID-19. Assay used: immunoSEQ multiplex PCR; TCRdb lists only in-frame clones, some missing. Here the sample spans approximately 290,000 clones, roughly 91% being singletons. The sample was peripheral blood. All receptors come from a woman between 25 and 40 years old with COVID-19, enrolled during active disease.

At least ten counts were recorded for this clone. J is TRBJ2-3 and V is TRBV12-3 or TRBV12-4, with D tentatively TRBD2 (5 bases). V lost 8 bases and J lost 12, with 15 bases in between. The CDR3 spans 11 residues. The CDR3 sequence: CASLSGENQYF. The DNA for the CDR3 is TGTGCCAGCCTTTCTGGGGAGAATCAGTATTTT.

The chain combines TRBV30 with TRBJ1-6; D unresolved. Germline V gene lookup returns CDR1 GTSNPN and CDR2 SVGIG (reference sequence). The CDR3 is 14 residues long. Between the trimmed V and J ends, which lost 0 bases and 13 bases, there was a span of 16 bases. The CDR3 bases are TGTGCCTGGAGTGTCGACGGAGTTTCTTCCCCCCTCCACTTT. It specifies CAWSVDGVSSPLHF.

This clone was recorded only once. The chain joins TRBV18 to TRBJ2-7, with D possibly TRBD1 on 6 matching bases. The CDR3 spans 13 residues. V lost 5 bases and J 0 bases, leaving 8 bases between the germline ends. Germline CDR1 is KGHSH and CDR2 is LQKENI. For the CDR3, the DNA is TGTGCCAGCTCAAAGACAGGCTCCTACGAGCAGTACTTC. Amino acid sequence: CASSKTGSYEQYF.